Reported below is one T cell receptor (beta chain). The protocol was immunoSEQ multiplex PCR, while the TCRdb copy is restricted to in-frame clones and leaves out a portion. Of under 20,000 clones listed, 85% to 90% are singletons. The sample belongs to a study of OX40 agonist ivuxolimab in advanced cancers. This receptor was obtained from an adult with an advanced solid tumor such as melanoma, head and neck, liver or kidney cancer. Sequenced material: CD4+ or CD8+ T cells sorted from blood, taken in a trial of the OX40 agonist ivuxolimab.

CDR3 sequence: CAIRAGNTEAFF. The CDR3 nucleotides are TGTGCCATCAGGGCCGGGAACACTGAAGCTTTCTTT. The chain is built from TRBV10-3 and TRBJ1-1; D remains ambiguous. The CDR3 is 12 residues long. Germline V gene sequence: CDR1 ENHRY, CDR2 SYGVKD. The V end was cut by 6 bases, the J end by 1 base, with 6 bases between.